Described below is a single TCR beta chain sequence and its context. This sample stems from a study of blood T cells in healthy people across ages. Germline lookup yields CDR1 SQVTM and CDR2 ANQGSEA. The V gene lost 1 base and the J gene lost 14 bases, with 13 bases spanning the gap. The CDR3 runs 11 residues. Primers used in a second PCR of about 6 to 11 cycles were a sample-barcoded 5' primer and a J-beta primer mix. MiXCR, applied by TCRdb to the 5' RACE reads, yields one record per CDR3 protein. The sample includes approximately 2,000,000 distinct CDR3 sequences, approximately 40% of them seen just once.

The genes are TRBV29-1 and TRBJ2-3; D not resolved. The TCR was taken from a human donor in good health. Material for sequencing was blood. CDR3 loop: CSVEVFQRLYF. DNA of the CDR3: TGCAGCGTTGAAGTTTTCCAACGACTGTATTTT.